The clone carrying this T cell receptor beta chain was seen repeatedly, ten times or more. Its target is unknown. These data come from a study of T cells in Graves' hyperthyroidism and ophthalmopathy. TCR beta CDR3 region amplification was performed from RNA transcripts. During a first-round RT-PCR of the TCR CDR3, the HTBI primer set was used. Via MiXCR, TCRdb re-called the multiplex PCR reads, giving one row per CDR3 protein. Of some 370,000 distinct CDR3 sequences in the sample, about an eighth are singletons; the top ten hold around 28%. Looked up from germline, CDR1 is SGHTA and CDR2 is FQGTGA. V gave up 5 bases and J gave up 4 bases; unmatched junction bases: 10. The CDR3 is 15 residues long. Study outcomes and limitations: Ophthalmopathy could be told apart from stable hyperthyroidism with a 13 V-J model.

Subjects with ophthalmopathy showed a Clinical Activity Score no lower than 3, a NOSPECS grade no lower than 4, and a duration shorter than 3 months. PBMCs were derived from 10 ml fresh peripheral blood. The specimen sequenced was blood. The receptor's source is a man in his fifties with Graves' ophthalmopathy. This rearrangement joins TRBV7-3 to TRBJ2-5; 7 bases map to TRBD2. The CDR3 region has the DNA TGTGCCAGCAGCCCCGCCGCGGGAGACGTAGAGACCCAGTACTTC. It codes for CASSPAAGDVETQYF.